Listed below are T cell receptor beta chains from one sample, sequenced in a study of preoperative IRX-2 immunotherapy in early breast cancer. Profiling relied on immunoSEQ multiplex PCR, and the TCRdb table lists in-frame clones only, not all of them. The sample lists around 35,000 clones, around 96% seen once, with roughly 6.7% in the top ten. The sample was acquired from a patient treated with IRX-2 immunotherapy. These receptors originate from a human donor with breast cancer. Both conserved end residues are part of each CDR3.

TRBJ2-7,15,TRBV27,CASSFGTSGALEQYF
TRBJ2-7,14,TRBV11-2,CASSRGLDQNEQYF
TRBJ2-2,14,TRBV10-1,CASSESRRTGELFF
TRBJ2-4,18,TRBV28,CASSLYPGLGLAKNIQYF
TRBJ1-2,12,TRBV27,CASRRTGDGYTF
TRBJ2-3,15,TRBV9,CASSVIGDGTDTQYF
TRBJ2-7,15,TRBV18,CASSPGAGGSYEQYF
TRBJ2-1,19,TRBV5-1,CASSLQGTSGRARYNEQFF
TRBJ2-2,15,TRBV6-5,CASISTGPNTGELFF
TRBJ1-3,15,TRBV25-1,CASSVAGYFGNTIYF
TRBJ2-1,13,TRBV6-5,CASSYLRRGQQFF
TRBJ2-3,15,TRBV4-2,CASRKGTGYTDTQYF
TRBJ2-2,15,TRBV2,CASTSLGGAGGELFF
TRBJ2-7,15,TRBV7-2,CASSSGQGGLYEQYF
TRBJ2-7,13,TRBV19,CASSLAAGFEQYF
TRBJ2-3,16,TRBV4-1,CASSQDPSGGADTQYF
TRBJ2-3,19,TRBV30,CAWSARTSGSWGNTDTQYF
TRBJ2-2,17,TRBV6-1,CASSGLGRIMEAGELFF
TRBJ1-5,14,TRBV23-1,CASSHHRAGQPQHF
TRBJ2-6,17,TRBV18,CASSPNSQFSGANVLTF
TRBJ2-7,14,TRBV2,CASAGLRGYYEQYF
TRBJ2-7,14,TRBV29-1,CSVDGTGGSYEQYF
TRBJ2-1,16,TRBV11-1,CASSFRPSGSRDEQFF
TRBJ2-7,15,TRBV6-5,CASSYSGTGNYEQYF
TRBJ2-7,13,TRBV11-1,CASSFAGVHEQYF
TRBJ1-5,13,TRBV15,CATSGQRNQPQHF
TRBJ2-1,15,TRBV11-3,CASSFSGPPSWEQFF
TRBJ1-5,15,TRBV7-2,CASSLAGAPNQPQHF